The 22 T cell receptor beta chains reported below all come from one sample, sequenced in a study of T cell responses to AZD1222 COVID-19 vaccine. Repertoires were generated with immunoSEQ multiplex PCR, while TCRdb's copy carries only in-frame clones and drops some. In the table there are roughly 120,000 clones, more than 70% of which are singletons. The sample here was peripheral blood, taken 28 days after the second AZD1222 dose. These receptors were collected from an adult who received the AZD1222 COVID-19 vaccine.

This clone came up a few times. CDR3 residues: CASSPAGGSAFF. DNA for the CDR3: TGTGCCAGCAGCCCCGCGGGGGGGTCAGCTTTCTTT. The rearrangement links TRBV7-6 to TRBJ1-1, with D possibly TRBD1 on 5 matching bases. Trimming removed 5 bases from V and 10 bases from J, with 14 bases in between. The CDR3 is 12 residues long. Germline-derived CDR1 and CDR2 are SGHVS and FNYEAQ.

This chain links TRBV12-3 or TRBV12-4 with TRBJ1-2; D is ambiguous. V shed 7 bases and J shed 8 bases, with 14 bases lying between them. The CDR3 is 12 residues long. The CDR3 is CASTPTGGGYTF. The CDR3 DNA is TGTGCCAGCACCCCGACGGGCGGGGGCTACACCTTC.

The V gene is TRBV23-1, the J gene TRBJ1-2; D possibly corresponds to TRBD1 (5 bases). TRBV23-1 belongs to the ORF category, with a function that is uncertain. This CDR3 spans 16 amino acids. V was clipped by 2 bases and J by 5 bases, with 18 bases between them. CDR3 in amino acids: CASSQRSEGMVYGYTF. The CDR3 region has the DNA TGCGCCAGCAGTCAAAGGTCGGAGGGGATGGTTTATGGCTACACCTTC.

J is TRBJ1-1 and V is TRBV28; D may be TRBD1 (6 bases). The CDR3 is made up of 13 amino acids. The V and J ends lost 6 bases and 6 bases respectively, with 14 bases between them. Germline loops: CDR1 MDHEN, CDR2 SYDVKM. Here the CDR3 reads CASSQTGWAEAFF. CDR3 DNA sequence: TGTGCCAGCAGCCAAACAGGGTGGGCTGAAGCTTTCTTT.

The J gene is TRBJ2-7, the V gene TRBV6-1; 7 bases agree with TRBD1. V trimming: 4 bases; J trimming: 2 bases; junction bases outside the gene matches: 11. The CDR3 length is 16 residues. The germline V gene encodes CDR1 MNHNS and CDR2 SASEGT. The CDR3 here is CASSVFFGQDTYEQYF. The CDR3 DNA reads as TGTGCCAGCAGTGTCTTTTTTGGACAGGACACCTACGAGCAGTACTTC.

The rearrangement uses TRBV6-4 and TRBJ2-3; D unresolved. The length of the CDR3 is 14 residues. Trimming removed 6 bases from V and 0 bases from J, with 10 bases in between. Germline lookup yields CDR1 MRHNA and CDR2 SNTAGT. CDR3 nucleotide sequence: TGTGCCAGCAGCCCTTCTGGGAGCACAGATACGCAGTATTTT. Protein sequence: CASSPSGSTDTQYF.

The V call is TRBV7-8, the J call TRBJ1-6; D gene ambiguous. Looked up from germline, CDR1 is SGHVS and CDR2 is FQNEAQ. Trimming pared 3 bases from V and 7 bases from J, leaving 13 bases between. This CDR3 contains 15 residues. Here the CDR3 DNA reads TGTGCCAGCAGCTTGGCGGGGTCGCGAAATTCACCCCTCCACTTT. This gives the protein CASSLAGSRNSPLHF.

The V call is TRBV18, the J call TRBJ2-3; 7 bases line up with TRBD1. The V gene's germline CDR1 is KGHSH and CDR2 LQKENI. The trim removed 5 bases at V and 4 bases at J, leaving 3 bases unmatched. The CDR3 sequence is 13 residues long. CDR3 DNA: TGTGCCAGCTCAGGGACAGCCCCAGATACGCAGTATTTT. This gives the protein CASSGTAPDTQYF.

V usage is TRBV7-9 and J usage is TRBJ2-5; the D call may be TRBD1 or TRBD2 (6 bases each). The CDR3 is 13 residues long. Looked up from germline, CDR1 is SEHNR and CDR2 is FQNEAQ (reference sequence). Trimming stripped 8 bases from V and 2 bases from J, with 12 bases between. CDR3 nucleotides: TGTGCCAGCCGACAGGAGGGTCAAGAGACCCAGTACTTC. It specifies CASRQEGQETQYF.

The chain is built from TRBV19 and TRBJ2-2; D is unresolved. CDR3 length equals 16 residues. The V gene lost 7 bases and the J gene lost 5 bases, with 20 bases spanning the gap. Germline CDR1 reads LNHDA; CDR2 reads SQIVND (reference sequence). The CDR3 here is CASTLTAYAKTGELFF. Here the CDR3 DNA reads TGTGCCAGTACCCTGACCGCCTATGCCAAGACCGGGGAGCTGTTTTTT.

The rearrangement uses TRBV7-6 and TRBJ2-5; D not certain. CDR1 SGHVS and CDR2 FNYEAQ come from the germline V gene. Trimming left V 1 base short and J 1 base short, with 16 bases between. The CDR3 has 17 residues. In DNA form, the CDR3 reads TGTGCCAGCAGCTTAGGTCTGCCAGGTCACATCCAAGAGACCCAGTACTTC. Protein product: CASSLGLPGHIQETQYF.

The chain joins TRBV28 to TRBJ2-1; no clear D gene. CDR1 is MDHEN, CDR2 SYDVKM, per germline. The CDR3 contains 14 residues. Deletions cut 3 bases from V and 5 bases from J, with 11 bases between. The CDR3 here is CASSFFRHDNEQFF. CDR3 bases: TGTGCCAGCAGTTTTTTCAGGCACGACAATGAGCAGTTCTTC.

The chain has TRBV5-5 and TRBJ2-5; 7 nucleotides line up with TRBD1. The CDR3 spans 14 residues. V shed 3 bases, J shed 1 base, and the junction held 3 bases outside the gene matches. The germline V gene has CDR1 SGHKS and CDR2 YYEKEE (reference sequence). The CDR3 region is CASSSGQLQETQYF. The CDR3 DNA sequence: TGTGCCAGCAGCTCGGGACAGCTCCAAGAGACCCAGTACTTC.

The chain employs TRBV5-1 and TRBJ1-5; D uncertain. CDR3 size: 15 residues. The V end was cut by 1 base, the J end by 2 bases, with 10 bases between. CDR1 SGHRS and CDR2 YFSETQ come from the germline V gene. In nucleotides, the CDR3 is TGCGCCAGCAGCTTGATTGGGGATGGCAATCAGCCCCAGCATTTT. Amino acid sequence: CASSLIGDGNQPQHF.

Only one count was recorded for this clone. The gene calls are TRBV30 and TRBJ1-5; 9 nucleotides align to TRBD1. Germline V gives CDR1 GTSNPN, CDR2 SVGIG (reference sequence). The ends lost 5 bases at V and 6 bases at J; junction bases unmatched: 14. CDR3 size: 16 residues. CDR3 amino acids: CAWETGGFLSSQPQHF. Here the CDR3 DNA reads TGTGCCTGGGAGACAGGGGGGTTCCTATCGAGTCAGCCCCAGCATTTT.

This rearrangement joins TRBV5-6 to TRBJ1-1; D possibly corresponds to TRBD1 (5 bases). V was cut by 0 bases and J by 5 bases, with 11 bases left in between. Germline CDR1 is SGHDT and CDR2 is YYEEEE. The CDR3 contains 14 residues. The CDR3 DNA reads as TGTGCCAGCAGCTTGGCCGGGACGCGTACTGAAGCTTTCTTT. Its translation: CASSLAGTRTEAFF.

The chain carries TRBV11-2 and TRBJ1-2, with D uncertain. CDR3 size: 12 residues. Between the trimmed V and J ends, which lost 5 bases and 4 bases, there was a span of 8 bases. Germline V gives CDR1 SGHAT, CDR2 FQNNGV. The CDR3 DNA reads as TGTGCCAGCAGCCGATTTTCCTATGGCTACACCTTC. It translates to CASSRFSYGYTF. Full variable domain (outside the CDR3, taken from reference TRBV11-2 and TRBJ1-2): EAGVAQSPRYKIIEKRQSVAFWCNPISGHATLYWYQQILGQGPKLLIQFQNNGVVDDSQLPKDRFSAERLKGVDSTLKIQPAKLEDSAVYLCASSRFSYGYTFGSGTRLTVV.

In its sample, this clone was seen a few times. The CDR3 sequence: CATSDTTDSSTEAFF. The CDR3 region has the DNA TGTGCCACCAGTGATACCACGGATTCTAGCACTGAAGCTTTCTTT. The rearrangement joins TRBV24-1 to TRBJ1-1, with D hard to call. The CDR3 has 15 amino acids. Deletions cut 3 bases from V and 4 bases from J, with 14 bases between. Germline values: CDR1 KGHDR, CDR2 SFDVKD.

J is TRBJ1-3 and V is TRBV6-1; 8 nucleotides match TRBD1. V was pared by 3 bases and J by 9 bases, with 10 bases of the junction left unmatched. This CDR3 region has 15 residues. Germline CDR1 MNHNS, CDR2 SASEGT. This CDR3 is CASSDETGAVGTIYF. The CDR3 coding sequence is TGTGCCAGCAGTGACGAGACAGGGGCGGTGGGCACCATATATTTT.

CDR3 sequence reads: CASSGQGLEKLFF. In DNA form, the CDR3 reads TGTGCCAGCAGCGGACAGGGTTTGGAAAAACTGTTTTTT. The chain couples TRBV9 to TRBJ1-4, with 7 nucleotides matching TRBD1. The CDR3 spans 13 residues. Germline CDR1 reads SGDLS; CDR2 reads YYNGEE. V was clipped by 3 bases and J by 8 bases; unmatched bases: 4.

The CDR3 spells CASSGVETQYF. DNA of the CDR3: TGCGCCAGCAGTGGAGTGGAGACCCAGTACTTC. The V call is TRBV5-1, the J call TRBJ2-5; D unresolved. Germline V lookup: CDR1 SGHRS, CDR2 YFSETQ. Deletions cut 5 bases from V and 5 bases from J, with 7 bases between. The CDR3 is made up of 11 amino acids.

The chain has TRBV19 and TRBJ2-3, with a weak D call TRBD2 (6 bases). Per germline, CDR1 LNHDA and CDR2 SQIVND (reference sequence). The CDR3 spans 12 residues. Trimming cost V 4 bases and J 8 bases, with 10 bases left between them. The chain's CDR3 is CASSTGEGTQYF. The CDR3 region has the DNA TGTGCCAGTAGTACGGGAGAAGGTACGCAGTATTTT. Full variable domain (rest looked up from reference TRBV19 and TRBJ2-3): DGGITQSPKYLFRKEGQNVTLSCEQNLNHDAMYWYRQDPGQGLRLIYYSQIVNDFQKGDIAEGYSVSREKKESFPLTVTSAQKNPTAFYLCASSTGEGTQYFGPGTRLTVL.